One and the same sample provided the 31 T cell receptor beta chains below, sequenced in a study of CD4 T cells in relation to SARS-CoV-2 and coronaviruses. These TCRs are of unknown antigen specificity. Libraries were prepared by immunoSEQ multiplex PCR; TCRdb keeps only in-frame clonotypes and omits some of them. The sample yields roughly 15,000 clones, 75% to 85% seen once. CD4+ T cells from unexposed donors were obtained before the COVID-19 pandemic (2011-2018). After less than 11 days of culture, CD4+ T cells were isolated. The sample was CD4+ T cells from PBMCs, cultured in vitro. The receptor source for this set is a human donor in good health.

In this sample, this clone turned up once. The rearrangement links TRBV11-2 to TRBJ2-1; possible D gene TRBD2, 6 bases. This CDR3 comprises 17 residues. Germline CDR1 and CDR2: SGHAT and FQNNGV. V lost 5 bases, J lost 1 base, and 18 bases lay in between. CDR3 nucleotides: TGTGCCAGCAGCCCCTCGCCGGCGGGAAGGTCCTACAATGAGCAGTTCTTC. This translates into CASSPSPAGRSYNEQFF.

The chain joins TRBV7-9 to TRBJ2-1, with a tentative D call TRBD1 (7 bases). Deletions cut 5 bases from V and 7 bases from J, with 24 bases between. CDR1 is SEHNR and CDR2 is FQNEAQ in the germline V gene (reference sequence). This CDR3 region has 17 residues. CDR3 bases: TGTGCCAGCAGCGGAGTAGGGGGGACAGACCTTCCGAATGAGCAGTTCTTC. Protein sequence: CASSGVGGTDLPNEQFF.

The V call is TRBV30, the J call TRBJ1-5; D not certain. V shed 2 bases and J shed 3 bases, with 8 bases lying between them. Germline CDR1 and CDR2: GTSNPN and SVGIG (reference sequence). There are 13 residues in the CDR3. The CDR3 DNA sequence: TGTGCCTGGAGTAAGGCCATCAATCAGCCCCAGCATTTT. Amino acids: CAWSKAINQPQHF.

This chain connects TRBV4-1 to TRBJ2-5; TRBD2 aligns across 11 bases. Germline V CDR1 and CDR2: MGHRA, YSYEKL. The trim removed 4 bases at V and 2 bases at J, leaving 0 bases unmatched. CDR3 length equals 14 residues. Written as DNA, the CDR3 is TGCGCCAGCAGCCCTAGCGGGAGGCAAGAGACCCAGTACTTC. Translated: CASSPSGRQETQYF.

V usage is TRBV5-5 and J usage is TRBJ2-1; TRBD2 matches at 7 bases. Germline CDR1 reads SGHKS; CDR2 reads YYEKEE (reference sequence). V was pared by 8 bases and J by 5 bases, with 13 bases of the junction left unmatched. The CDR3 is 15 amino acids. CDR3 bases: TGTGCCAGTGACAGAAGTCAGAGCGGGGACAATGAGCAGTTCTTC. It codes for CASDRSQSGDNEQFF. Full variable domain (outside the CDR3, taken from reference TRBV5-5 and TRBJ2-1): DAGVTQSPTHLIKTRGQQVTLRCSPISGHKSVSWYQQVLGQGPQFIFQYYEKEERGRGNFPDRFSARQFPNYSSELNVNALLLGDSALYLCASDRSQSGDNEQFFGPGTRLTVL.

The gene calls are TRBV4-3 and TRBJ1-5, with D maybe TRBD1 (6 bases). Trimming took 0 bases from V and 2 from J, leaving 11 bases between them. This CDR3 comprises 16 residues. Looked up from germline, CDR1 is LGHNA and CDR2 is YSLEER. CDR3 residues: CASSQEGGFGNQPQHF. CDR3 in DNA: TGCGCCAGCAGCCAAGAGGGGGGCTTCGGCAATCAGCCCCAGCATTTT.

This rearrangement joins TRBV30 to TRBJ2-5, with 8 bases identical to TRBD1. Losses at the gene ends were 3 bases for V and 5 bases for J; bases not matched to a gene: 5. The germline V gene encodes CDR1 GTSNPN and CDR2 SVGIG (reference sequence). This CDR3 spans 13 amino acids. The CDR3 DNA follows: TGTGCCTGGAGACGGACAGGGAGGGAGACCCAGTACTTC. Its protein product is CAWRRTGRETQYF. Filled out from reference TRBV30 and TRBJ2-5, the complete variable domain reads SQTIHQWPATLVQPVGSPLSLECTVEGTSNPNLYWYRQAAGRGLQLLFYSVGIGQISSEVPQNLSASRPQDRQFILSSKKLLLSDSGFYLCAWRRTGRETQYFGPGTRLLVL.

CDR3 residues: CASSGQGTDTQYF. The CDR3 DNA reads TGCGCCAGCAGCGGACAGGGCACAGATACGCAGTATTTT. The chain carries TRBV5-1 and TRBJ2-3; 7 bases line up with TRBD1. Germline V lookup: CDR1 SGHRS, CDR2 YFSETQ. The CDR3 consists of 13 residues. V was clipped by 4 bases and J by 1 base; unmatched bases: 0.

This clone has a single count. The chain has TRBV9 and TRBJ2-1, with D tentatively TRBD1 (6 bases). This CDR3 has 15 residues. Between the trimmed V and J ends, which lost 4 bases and 3 bases, there was a span of 14 bases. The germline gives CDR1 SGDLS, CDR2 YYNGEE. The CDR3 protein is CASSPLGHFYNEQFF. Written as DNA, the CDR3 is TGTGCCAGCAGCCCCTTGGGACACTTCTACAATGAGCAGTTCTTC.

Here the CDR3 reads CASSQAIGGYTF. The CDR3, as DNA: TGTGCCAGCAGCCAAGCCATTGGGGGCTACACCTTC. This chain uses TRBV3-1 (or the pseudogene TRBV3-2) with TRBJ1-2, with D uncertain. CDR3 length: 12 amino acids. The germline V gene has CDR1 LGHDT and CDR2 YNNKEL (reference sequence). V was cut by 1 base and J by 8 bases, with 8 bases left in between.

This chain joins TRBV21-1 and TRBJ2-5. TRBV21-1 is a listed pseudogene. The CDR3 sequence is 15 residues long. The CDR3 loop is CASSKAMRTNRRQYF. In DNA form, the CDR3 reads TGTGCCAGCAGCAAAGCAATGAGGACGAATCGACGCCAGTACTTC.

The CDR3 loop is CASYKGMWGKRSTEAFF. For the CDR3, the DNA is TGTGCCAGCTATAAGGGGATGTGGGGAAAACGAAGCACTGAAGCTTTCTTT. This chain links TRBV27 with TRBJ1-1; TRBD1 might be the D (5 bases). The CDR3 is 17 residues long. The V and J ends lost 8 bases and 4 bases respectively, with 26 bases between them. Germline CDR1 reads MNHEY; CDR2 reads SMNVEV (reference sequence).

CDR3 sequence: CASSYRQGPYSYEQYF. CDR3 in DNA: TGTGCCAGCAGTTACCGACAGGGCCCATACTCCTACGAGCAGTACTTC. The rearrangement uses TRBV6-5 and TRBJ2-7; 7 bases match TRBD1. The CDR3 is made up of 16 amino acids. Trimming removed 2 bases from V and 0 bases from J; junction bases left unmatched: 7. Germline V gene data show CDR1 as MNHEY and CDR2 as SVGAGI.

V is TRBV7-2 and J is TRBJ1-5, with a tentative D call TRBD1 (5 bases). The ends were cut back, 8 bases at V and 4 bases at J, with 18 bases in the middle. CDR3 length equals 15 residues. Germline V gene lookup returns CDR1 SGHTA and CDR2 FQGNSA. This chain's CDR3 is CASSLLGGENQPQHF. The CDR3 DNA follows: TGTGCCAGCTCCCTTCTGGGGGGAGAAAATCAGCCCCAGCATTTT.

The chain is built from TRBV2 and TRBJ1-4, with 8 bases matching TRBD1. This CDR3 comprises 16 residues. Germline values: CDR1 SNHLY, CDR2 FYNNEI. The V gene end was trimmed by 6 bases and the J gene end by 2 bases; junction bases not matched to a gene: 8. The CDR3 region is CASRWTGMGTNEKLFF. CDR3 DNA sequence: TGTGCCAGCAGGTGGACAGGGATGGGGACTAATGAAAAACTGTTTTTT.

The rearrangement uses TRBV5-1 and TRBJ2-7; TRBD1 is a possible D gene (6 bases). Germline V gene data show CDR1 as SGHRS and CDR2 as YFSETQ. The V end was cut by 4 bases, the J end by 3 bases, with 14 bases between. The CDR3 has 14 residues. The CDR3 sequence: CASSPGDGGYEQYF. The CDR3 nucleotides read TGCGCCAGCAGCCCAGGGGACGGAGGCTACGAGCAGTACTTC. The whole variable domain, remainder taken from reference TRBV5-1 and TRBJ2-7, is KAGVTQTPRYLIKTRGQQVTLSCSPISGHRSVSWYQQTPGQGLQFLFEYFSETQRNKGNFPGRFSGRQFSNSRSEMNVSTLELGDSALYLCASSPGDGGYEQYFGPGTRLTVT.

This clone turned up a few times. The rearrangement uses TRBV7-9 and TRBJ2-1, with D perhaps TRBD2 (5 bases). The germline V gene has CDR1 SEHNR and CDR2 FQNEAQ (reference sequence). The V end was cut by 11 bases, the J end by 6 bases, with 14 bases between. The length of the CDR3 is 12 residues. The CDR3 here is CAGSGNGNEQFF. DNA for the CDR3: TGTGCCGGCTCCGGGAATGGCAATGAGCAGTTCTTC.

The chain combines TRBV19 with TRBJ1-5; D remains ambiguous. Germline V gene data show CDR1 as LNHDA and CDR2 as SQIVND (reference sequence). V was shortened by 7 bases and J by 3 bases, with 16 bases between the two germline ends. The CDR3 totals 15 residues. The CDR3 here is CASTDWGHLNQPQHF. CDR3 nucleotides: TGTGCCAGTACCGACTGGGGTCACCTCAATCAGCCCCAGCATTTT.

This sequence joins TRBV30 and TRBJ1-4, with a possible D match to TRBD1 (6 bases). V was cut by 5 bases and J by 4 bases, with 14 bases left in between. The CDR3 sequence is 14 residues long. Germline CDR1 and CDR2: GTSNPN and SVGIG (reference sequence). The CDR3 reads CAWDPGGVNEKLFF. CDR3 nucleotides: TGTGCCTGGGATCCCGGGGGCGTTAATGAAAAACTGTTTTTT.

The chain joins TRBV18 to TRBJ2-7; 9 bases agree with TRBD1. This CDR3 spans 15 amino acids. V lost 2 bases, J lost 7 bases, and 9 bases stayed unmatched. Germline CDR1 is KGHSH and CDR2 is LQKENI. The CDR3 region is CASSPSGQGTGEQYF. The CDR3 DNA follows: TGTGCCAGCTCACCATCGGGACAGGGCACGGGGGAGCAGTACTTC. The entire variable domain, with the rest obtained from reference TRBV18 and TRBJ2-7, is as follows: NAGVMQNPRHLVRRRGQEARLRCSPMKGHSHVYWYRQLPEEGLKFMVYLQKENIIDESGMPKERFSAEFPKEGPSILRIQQVVRGDSAAYFCASSPSGQGTGEQYFGPGTRLTVT.

The chain uses TRBV2 and TRBJ2-7; 11 bases fit TRBD2. CDR1 SNHLY and CDR2 FYNNEI come from the germline V gene. The CDR3 runs 15 residues. V lost 3 bases and J lost 5; bases outside the gene matches: 6. The CDR3 DNA reads as TGTGCCAGCAGTGATGGGCTAGCGGGAGGTCACGAGCAGTACTTC. This translates into CASSDGLAGGHEQYF.

The V and J genes are TRBV3-1 (or the pseudogene TRBV3-2) and TRBJ2-3; possibly TRBD1 or TRBD2 for D (6 bases each). The CDR3 spans 15 residues. Per germline, CDR1 LGHDT and CDR2 YNNKEL (reference sequence). V lost 4 bases and J lost 4, with 15 bases in between. CDR3 sequence reads: CASSLGGDGADTQYF. DNA for the CDR3: TGTGCCAGCAGCCTGGGGGGCGATGGGGCAGATACGCAGTATTTT.

This clone turned up a few times. The chain links TRBV4-3 to TRBJ2-7; a weak D match, TRBD1 (5 bases). Trimming cost V 2 bases and J 4 bases, with 12 bases left between them. The germline V gene encodes CDR1 LGHNA and CDR2 YSLEER. This CDR3 region has 14 residues. In DNA form, the CDR3 reads TGCGCCAGCAGCCAATCAAGGGGATGGTACGAGCAGTACTTC. This encodes CASSQSRGWYEQYF.

The count of this clone is one. The J gene is TRBJ1-6, the V gene TRBV4-3, with a tentative D call TRBD1 (6 bases). Trimming took 2 bases from V and 4 from J, leaving 21 bases between them. CDR3 length: 19 amino acids. Germline V lookup: CDR1 LGHNA, CDR2 YSLEER. As DNA, the CDR3 is TGCGCCAGCAGCCAACAGCTTGACAGGCCGGGGACTTATAATTCACCCCTCCACTTT. This encodes CASSQQLDRPGTYNSPLHF.

The chain links TRBV19 to TRBJ1-4; D may be TRBD1 (5 bases). The CDR3 is 14 amino acids. The germline gives CDR1 LNHDA, CDR2 SQIVND (reference sequence). Between the trimmed V and J ends, which lost 3 bases and 10 bases, there was a span of 15 bases. The CDR3: CASSIDSVVGKLFF. The CDR3 DNA follows: TGTGCCAGTAGTATCGACAGCGTCGTAGGAAAACTGTTTTTT.

This chain links TRBV2 with TRBJ2-3; 7 bases are a match to TRBD2. The CDR3 extends over 13 amino acids. The V gene's germline CDR1 is SNHLY and CDR2 FYNNEI. The V and J ends lost 5 bases and 4 bases, in that order; junction bases with no gene match: 3. The CDR3 sequence is CASSKRGADTQYF. CDR3 bases: TGTGCCAGCAGTAAGCGGGGAGCAGATACGCAGTATTTT.

The CDR3 protein is CASSLGMGDTQYF. In DNA form, the CDR3 reads TGTGCCAGCAGCCTTGGAATGGGGGATACGCAGTATTTT. The chain couples TRBV13 to TRBJ2-3; D remains unclear. V dropped 5 bases and J dropped 6 bases, with 12 bases sitting between them. The V gene's germline CDR1 is PRHDT and CDR2 FYEKMQ (reference sequence). The CDR3 length is 13 residues.

The V and J genes are TRBV30 and TRBJ1-2; no definite D call. Trimming cost V 1 base and J 3 bases, with 6 bases left between them. Germline CDR1 and CDR2: GTSNPN and SVGIG (reference sequence). CDR3 length equals 12 residues. CDR3 region: CAWSEVDYGYTF. As DNA, the CDR3 is TGTGCCTGGAGTGAGGTAGACTATGGCTACACCTTC.

The chain uses TRBV10-3 and TRBJ2-1; TRBD2 agrees at 12 bases. Germline loops: CDR1 ENHRY, CDR2 SYGVKD. Germline trimming cut 10 bases from V and 8 bases from J; bases unmatched to any gene: 9. This CDR3 comprises 14 residues. The CDR3 sequence is CATRLAGDSDEQFF. For the CDR3, the DNA is TGTGCCACCAGACTAGCGGGAGATTCGGATGAGCAGTTCTTC.

This rearrangement joins TRBV7-9 to TRBJ1-4; D is uncertain. CDR1 and CDR2 (germline): SEHNR, FQNEAQ (reference sequence). The CDR3 covers 13 residues. Trimming took 5 bases from V and 8 from J, leaving 12 bases between them. The CDR3, as DNA: TGTGCCAGCAGCCCACTGAGAGGCGAAAAACTGTTTTTT. Amino acids: CASSPLRGEKLFF.

The chain recombines TRBV12-3 or TRBV12-4 with TRBJ1-1; D gene uncertain. The CDR3 is 13 residues long. V lost 5 bases and J lost 4, with 11 bases in between. This chain's CDR3 is CASSPEEVTEAFF. The CDR3 coding sequence is TGTGCCAGCAGTCCGGAGGAGGTCACTGAAGCTTTCTTT.